What follows are 28 T cell receptor beta chains derived from one specimen sequenced in a study of vaccination effects on CD4 cells after COVID-19. Their cognate antigens are unknown. Using immunoSEQ multiplex PCR, the repertoire was profiled, and TCRdb retains in-frame clones only, with some absent. The table shows 15,000 to 20,000 clones, with more than 65% occurring only once. The ViraFEST assay expanded antigen-specific CD4+ T cells with viral peptide pools before sequencing. On roughly day 9 of culture, CD4+ T cells were separated out. Confirmation by PCR established that the person had SARS-CoV-2 infection between March and December 2020. All participants had two doses of either the BNT162b2 or mRNA-1273 vaccine. Material: CD4+ T cells from PBMCs cultured with SARS-CoV-2 spike peptides, obtained after COVID-19 vaccination. These receptors were obtained from a human donor who had a prior SARS-CoV-2 infection.

The chain uses TRBV20-1 and TRBJ1-2, with 7 bases matching TRBD1. Germline CDR1 and CDR2: DFQATT and SNEGSKA (reference sequence). This CDR3 region has 11 residues. The junction had 3 bases not matched to a gene; V was cut back by 6 bases and J by 5 bases. The CDR3 region is CSAQQGYGYTF. CDR3 DNA sequence: TGCAGTGCCCAACAGGGGTATGGCTACACCTTC.

The chain couples TRBV6-5 to TRBJ2-1, with 7 bases matching TRBD2. The V and J ends lost 7 bases and 4 bases, in that order; junction bases with no gene match: 10. The CDR3 has 15 residues. Germline loops: CDR1 MNHEY, CDR2 SVGAGI. This CDR3 reads CASTLGAGAYNEQFF. The CDR3 DNA sequence: TGTGCCAGCACCCTAGGGGCGGGAGCGTACAATGAGCAGTTCTTC.

This clone was seen a handful of times. Different DNA sequences within this sample yield the same CDR3. The rearrangement uses TRBV7-9 and TRBJ2-7; D not resolved. The CDR3 totals 11 residues. The germline CDR1 and CDR2 sequences are SEHNR and FQNEAQ (reference sequence). Trimming left V 3 bases short and J 3 bases short, with 3 bases between. The CDR3 nucleotides read TGTGCCAGCAGCTTTAGCTACGAGCAGTACTTC. Protein: CASSFSYEQYF.

The chain carries TRBV5-6 and TRBJ2-1, with TRBD2 identical over 7 bases. V was pared by 4 bases and J by 9 bases, with 4 bases of the junction left unmatched. Per the germline V gene, CDR1 is SGHDT and CDR2 is YYEEEE. The CDR3 runs 12 residues. CDR3: CASSVPGGEQFF. The CDR3 DNA sequence: TGTGCCAGCAGCGTACCGGGAGGTGAGCAGTTCTTC.

The chain is built from TRBV9 and TRBJ1-5; D not resolved. CDR1 is SGDLS, CDR2 YYNGEE, per germline. The length of the CDR3 is 15 residues. V lost 0 bases to trimming and J lost 5 bases, with 12 bases between them. The CDR3 loop reads CASSVDPSLDQPQHF. CDR3 bases: TGTGCCAGCAGCGTAGATCCATCCCTAGATCAGCCCCAGCATTTT. The full variable domain, rest sourced from reference TRBV9 and TRBJ1-5, is DSGVTQTPKHLITATGQRVTLRCSPRSGDLSVYWYQQSLDQGLQFLIQYYNGEERAKGNILERFSAQQFPDLHSELNLSSLELGDSALYFCASSVDPSLDQPQHFGDGTRLSIL.

Of note for this clone: This CDR3 fails to terminate in the conserved phenylalanine or tryptophan, so it likely reflects a read error. The gene calls are TRBV6-5 and TRBJ1-2; the match to TRBD1 covers 8 bases. The ends lost 6 bases at V and 7 bases at J; junction bases unmatched: 7. The CDR3 has 13 residues. Germline loops: CDR1 MNHEY, CDR2 SVGAGI. The CDR3: CASRQQGEGGYTL. The DNA for the CDR3 is TGTGCCAGCAGACAACAGGGGGAGGGTGGCTACACCCTC.

The J gene is TRBJ2-5, the V gene TRBV19, with D possibly TRBD1 on 6 matching bases. Per germline, CDR1 LNHDA and CDR2 SQIVND (reference sequence). This CDR3 is 14 amino acids long. V was shortened by 9 bases and J by 2 bases, with 16 bases between the two germline ends. The CDR3 DNA is TGTGCCAGGGACCGGGACATAAGTCAAGAGACCCAGTACTTC. Protein: CARDRDISQETQYF.

Only one count was recorded for this clone. The genes are TRBV27 and TRBJ2-3; possible D gene TRBD2, 6 bases. The length of the CDR3 is 21 residues. CDR1 MNHEY and CDR2 SMNVEV come from the germline V gene (reference sequence). V was clipped by 3 bases and J by 4 bases, with 32 bases between them. The CDR3 loop is CASSFSTGTSIPLMMPDTQYF. The CDR3 DNA is TGTGCCAGCAGTTTCAGCACCGGGACTTCGATCCCCCTTATGATGCCAGATACGCAGTATTTT.

The rearrangement joins TRBV9 to TRBJ2-2; the match to TRBD1 covers 7 bases. V was pared by 4 bases and J by 7 bases, with 10 bases of the junction left unmatched. The length of the CDR3 is 15 residues. The germline gives CDR1 SGDLS, CDR2 YYNGEE. In nucleotides, the CDR3 is TGTGCCAGCAGCCGCGACAGGGCGATCGTCGGGGAGCTGTTTTTT. Residues: CASSRDRAIVGELFF.

The V gene is TRBV14, the J gene TRBJ1-5; D call uncertain. CDR3 length: 14 amino acids. The V and J ends lost 3 bases and 6 bases respectively, with 12 bases between them. The germline V gene has CDR1 SGHDN and CDR2 FVKESK. CDR3 nucleotides: TGTGCCAGCAGCCATGGAGGGTTTGGTCAGCCCCAGCATTTT. Amino acid sequence: CASSHGGFGQPQHF.

The chain links TRBV6-5 to TRBJ1-2; 10 positions match TRBD1. The trim removed 4 bases at V and 3 bases at J, leaving 8 bases unmatched. CDR1 is MNHEY and CDR2 is SVGAGI in the germline V gene. This CDR3 spans 16 amino acids. The CDR3 region is CASSSRGQGDYYGYTF. CDR3 nucleotides: TGTGCCAGCAGTTCCCGAGGACAGGGGGATTACTATGGCTACACCTTC.

The genes are TRBV7-2 and TRBJ2-7; D uncertain. The CDR3 consists of 13 residues. Trimming removed 5 bases at V and 4 bases at J, with 12 bases between. Germline CDR1 SGHTA, CDR2 FQGNSA. In nucleotides, the CDR3 is TGTGCCAGCAGCACAAATTACTTGTACGAGCAGTACTTC. Encoded protein: CASSTNYLYEQYF.

The chain combines TRBV5-6 with TRBJ1-2; D is undetermined. This CDR3 has 13 residues. Per the germline V gene, CDR1 is SGHDT and CDR2 is YYEEEE. The V gene lost 0 bases and the J gene lost 5 bases, with 8 bases spanning the gap. This CDR3 is CASSLGSSYGYTF. Written as DNA, the CDR3 is TGTGCCAGCAGCTTGGGGTCGTCTTATGGCTACACCTTC.

The rearrangement joins TRBV12-3 or TRBV12-4 to TRBJ1-1, with 7 bases fitting TRBD1. Losses at the gene ends were 4 bases for V and 3 bases for J; bases not matched to a gene: 2. This CDR3 is 13 amino acids long. The CDR3 is CASSSGQYTEAFF. As DNA, the CDR3 is TGTGCCAGCAGTTCGGGACAGTACACTGAAGCTTTCTTT.

V gene TRBV3-1 (or the pseudogene TRBV3-2) combines with J gene TRBJ1-5; D is unresolved. Trimming left V 3 bases short and J 4 bases short, with 10 bases between. Germline-derived CDR1 and CDR2 are LGHDT and YNNKEL (reference sequence). The CDR3 covers 14 residues. The CDR3 nucleotides read TGTGCCAGCAGCCATCTAGGAGGTAATCAGCCCCAGCATTTT. Residues: CASSHLGGNQPQHF.

J is TRBJ2-7 and V is TRBV11-3, with 7 bases aligning to TRBD2. The CDR3 consists of 11 residues. After removal of 8 bases from V and 3 bases from J, the junction contained 1 base not matched to a gene. Germline V lookup: CDR1 SGHNT, CDR2 YENEEA. The CDR3 nucleotides are TGTGCCAGCGGGGGGGGCTACGAGCAGTACTTC. As protein: CASGGGYEQYF.

By share, this clone ranks as large. The chain joins TRBV6-6 to TRBJ1-2; possibly TRBD1 for D (5 bases). CDR3 length: 15 residues. V was clipped by 4 bases and J by 3 bases, with 15 bases between them. The germline V gene has CDR1 MNHNY and CDR2 SVGAGI (reference sequence). This CDR3 is CASSSRGSGHYGYTF. The CDR3 nucleotides are TGTGCCAGCAGTTCTCGGGGGTCAGGGCACTATGGCTACACCTTC.

The gene calls are TRBV2 and TRBJ1-6; D may be TRBD1 (5 bases). The germline V and J ends were trimmed by 8 bases and 12 bases, with 17 bases remaining between them. There are 13 residues in the CDR3. Germline loops: CDR1 SNHLY, CDR2 FYNNEI. The CDR3 DNA reads TGTGCCAGCCGCCGCGGGGCACTTCAACCCCTCCACTTT. It translates to CASRRGALQPLHF.

This clone occurred once. This chain links TRBV6-5 with TRBJ1-4, with TRBD1 matching over 7 bases. CDR3 length: 15 residues. J was trimmed by 6 bases and V by 4 bases; bases with no gene match: 8. The germline CDR1 and CDR2 sequences are MNHEY and SVGAGI. The CDR3 sequence is CASSLTTGSYEKLFF. The CDR3, as DNA: TGTGCCAGCAGTTTAACGACAGGGAGTTATGAAAAACTGTTTTTT.

The chain recombines TRBV24-1 with TRBJ1-6; D gene unclear. This CDR3 spans 12 amino acids. V was shortened by 1 base and J by 14 bases, with 8 bases between the two germline ends. CDR1 and CDR2 (germline): KGHDR, SFDVKD. As DNA, the CDR3 is TGTGCCACCAGTGATTTCCGTCAGGCCCTCCACTTT. It encodes CATSDFRQALHF.

This clone was seen just once. J is TRBJ2-5 and V is TRBV7-3; D might be TRBD2 (6 bases). Germline V CDR1 and CDR2: SGHTA, FQGTGA. The CDR3 runs 14 residues. Deletions cut 5 bases from V and 2 bases from J, with 12 bases between. DNA of the CDR3: TGTGCCAGCAGCCGATTCGGGGGTCAAGAGACCCAGTACTTC. Amino acid sequence: CASSRFGGQETQYF.

The rearrangement joins TRBV5-6 to TRBJ2-2; 13 nucleotides agree with TRBD2. Germline CDR1 reads SGHDT; CDR2 reads YYEEEE. There are 16 residues in the CDR3. V trimming: 4 bases; J trimming: 5 bases; junction bases outside the gene matches: 5. CDR3 DNA sequence: TGTGCCAGCAGCCCCCCACTAGCGGGAGGGACCGGGGAGCTGTTTTTT. This translates into CASSPPLAGGTGELFF.

This clone was observed a handful of times. This chain joins TRBV5-1 and TRBJ1-2; D is uncertain. V gave up 0 bases and J gave up 2 bases, with 8 bases separating them. This CDR3 spans 14 amino acids. The germline V gene encodes CDR1 SGHRS and CDR2 YFSETQ. CDR3: CASSLDPGNYGYTF. In DNA, the CDR3 is TGCGCCAGCAGCTTGGATCCGGGAAACTATGGCTACACCTTC. Full variable domain (outside the CDR3, taken from reference TRBV5-1 and TRBJ1-2): KAGVTQTPRYLIKTRGQQVTLSCSPISGHRSVSWYQQTPGQGLQFLFEYFSETQRNKGNFPGRFSGRQFSNSRSEMNVSTLELGDSALYLCASSLDPGNYGYTFGSGTRLTVV.

The table lists this clone with a few counts. The chain's CDR3 is CASSQNRGGEKLFF. CDR3 DNA sequence: TGTGCCAGCAGCCAAAACAGGGGTGGTGAAAAACTGTTTTTT. This chain joins TRBV7-2 and TRBJ1-4; 7 bases agree with TRBD1. V shed 5 bases and J 7 bases; nucleotides not matched to a gene: 7. The CDR3 covers 14 residues. The V gene's germline CDR1 is SGHTA and CDR2 FQGNSA.

The V gene is TRBV4-2, the J gene TRBJ2-3, with 10 bases lining up with TRBD2. This CDR3 contains 17 residues. CDR1 LGHNA and CDR2 YNFKEQ come from the germline V gene. The V gene end was trimmed by 1 base and the J gene end by 3 bases; junction bases not matched to a gene: 7. Here the CDR3 DNA reads TGTGCCAGCAGCCAAGCAACTAGCGGGAAAAGAACAGATACGCAGTATTTT. Encoded protein: CASSQATSGKRTDTQYF.

This chain connects TRBV2 to TRBJ1-2; D is perhaps TRBD1 (5 bases). The V gene lost 6 bases and the J gene lost 4 bases, with 12 bases spanning the gap. Germline CDR1 and CDR2: SNHLY and FYNNEI. This CDR3 contains 13 residues. CDR3 protein: CASSTQETYGYTF. The CDR3 nucleotides are TGTGCCAGCAGCACACAGGAAACCTATGGCTACACCTTC.

This rearrangement joins TRBV25-1 to TRBJ1-4; D is unresolved. The V and J ends lost 3 bases and 6 bases respectively, with 2 bases between them. Germline CDR1 reads MGHDK; CDR2 reads SYGVNS. The length of the CDR3 is 11 residues. CDR3 in DNA: TGTGCCAGCAGTGATCATGAAAAACTGTTTTTT. It is translated as CASSDHEKLFF.

V and J are TRBV4-3 and TRBJ1-2; D call uncertain. The germline V gene encodes CDR1 LGHNA and CDR2 YSLEER. CDR3 length: 13 residues. Trimming removed 0 bases from V and 2 bases from J, with 4 bases in between. As DNA, the CDR3 is TGCGCCAGCAGCCAAGATCACAACTATGGCTACACCTTC. Protein: CASSQDHNYGYTF.